The sequence of this T cell receptor (beta chain) was determined in a study of T-cell memory formation after mild COVID-19. General study findings and limits: Confirmation was lacking for SARS-CoV-2 specificity of second-wave clones that peaked on day 37. The CD4+ clones that contracted clustered mainly within CM and EM, and the CD8+ clones concentrated in EMRA.

This clonotype was recorded many times. What it binds is unknown. TCRdb reanalysed the 5' RACE reads using MiXCR and keeps one entry per CDR3 protein. The sample lists 120,000 to 150,000 distinct CDR3 sequences; around 5.8% were seen once. The sequenced material came from PBMCs or a T cell subset sorted from them (not recorded which). The receptor was derived from an adult woman who had mild COVID-19 (a few samples of this study predate the infection). Cell type and time point are not known.

The CDR3, as DNA: TGCGCCAGCTCCAAACAGGGGAGCTCCTACGAGCAGTACTTC. Residues: CASSKQGSSYEQYF. The rearrangement joins TRBV5-1 to TRBJ2-7, with 7 bases that match TRBD1. The CDR3 totals 14 residues. CDR1 is SGHRS and CDR2 is YFSETQ in the germline V gene. The V segment lost 7 bases and the J segment 0 bases; nucleotides outside the gene matches: 7.